Presented here are 8 T cell receptor beta chains from one specimen sequenced in a study of spatial heterogeneity in lung cancer. TCRdb called the 5' RACE reads again in MiXCR, with one record for every CDR3 protein. The data show 40,000 to 50,000 distinct CDR3 sequences, over 9.5% seen once. Time point here: blood at routine non-recurrence follow-up after resection. Material: PBMCs, obtained at follow-up. Receptors were obtained from a female donor with early-stage non-small cell lung cancer.

This clonotype was seen at least ten times. The chain links TRBV28 to TRBJ1-1; 8 bases agree with TRBD1. Germline CDR1 and CDR2: MDHEN and SYDVKM. The CDR3 consists of 15 residues. After removal of 7 bases from V and 2 bases from J, the junction contained 9 bases not matched to a gene. DNA for the CDR3: TGTGCCAGCACACAACCCGGGACAGGTAACACTGAAGCTTTCTTT. Translation gives CASTQPGTGNTEAFF.

As concerns this clonotype: Sequence at one end of the junction differs from germline and may be a read error. This chain uses TRBV7-9 with TRBJ2-2; D remains unclear. The CDR3 totals 15 residues. Germline V gene sequence: CDR1 SEHNR, CDR2 FQNEAQ (reference sequence). This chain's CDR3 is CASSAKDPNTEELFF. CDR3 nucleotide sequence: TGTGCCAGCAGCGCCAAGGACCCCAACACCGAGGAGCTGTTTTTT.

This clonotype was counted many times. The chain recombines TRBV7-9 with TRBJ2-2, with 9 bases identical to TRBD1. Germline V gives CDR1 SEHNR, CDR2 FQNEAQ (reference sequence). After removal of 5 bases from V and 1 base from J, the junction contained 5 bases not matched to a gene. CDR3 length: 16 residues. CDR3 residues: CASSIPGQGNTGELFF. CDR3 nucleotide sequence: TGTGCCAGCAGCATCCCGGGACAGGGGAACACCGGGGAGCTGTTTTTT.

This clonotype occurred many times. V usage is TRBV7-2 and J usage is TRBJ1-5; D uncertain. V lost 1 base to trimming and J lost 6 bases, with 7 bases between them. CDR3 length equals 13 residues. CDR1 and CDR2 from the germline V gene are SGHTA and FQGNSA. CDR3 DNA: TGTGCCAGCAGCTTAGAGGTGGGTCAGCCCCAGCATTTT. It encodes CASSLEVGQPQHF.

The chain joins TRBV7-9 to TRBJ2-3, with 9 bases that match TRBD2. In germline, CDR1 is SEHNR, CDR2 FQNEAQ (reference sequence). Germline trimming cut 5 bases from V and 3 bases from J; bases unmatched to any gene: 6. The CDR3 totals 15 residues. CDR3 sequence reads: CASSLDSGGTDTQYF. DNA for the CDR3: TGTGCCAGCAGCCTGGACAGCGGGGGGACAGATACGCAGTATTTT.

In its sample, this clonotype is medium-sized. The J gene is TRBJ2-4, the V gene TRBV30; D may be TRBD2 (5 bases). Between the trimmed V and J ends, which lost 1 base and 0 bases, there was a span of 25 bases. CDR3 length equals 20 residues. Germline CDR1 GTSNPN, CDR2 SVGIG (reference sequence). The CDR3 DNA reads TGTGCCTGGAGTGAGGGTCTCGGACTTCGCCGCGATTTAGCCAAAAACATTCAGTACTTC. Its translation is CAWSEGLGLRRDLAKNIQYF.

This clonotype was picked up many times. The rearrangement links TRBV29-1 to TRBJ1-1, with TRBD1 identical over 7 bases. The CDR3 loop spans 10 amino acids. The V and J ends lost 7 bases and 9 bases, in that order; junction bases with no gene match: 5. Germline V lookup: CDR1 SQVTM, CDR2 ANQGSEA. CDR3 sequence reads: CSALTGKAFF. In nucleotides, the CDR3 is TGCAGCGCATTGACAGGGAAAGCTTTCTTT.

This clonotype was observed at least ten times. Relative to the germline gene, one junction end is altered; a read error may explain this. CDR3 DNA: TGTGCTAGCAGCTTTGGGAGGAGGGAGACCCAGTACTTC. Protein: CASSFGRRETQYF. This chain uses TRBV7-7 with TRBJ2-5; TRBD2 might be the D (6 bases). Germline-derived CDR1 and CDR2 are SSHAT and FNYEAQ (reference sequence). This CDR3 has 13 amino acids. Based on the CDR3 plus reference TRBV7-7 and TRBJ2-5, the full variable domain is GAGVSQSPRYKVTKRGQDVTLRCDPISSHATLYWYQQALGQGPEFLTYFNYEAQPDKSGLPSDRFSAERPEGSISTLTIQRTEQRDSAMYRCASSFGRRETQYFGPGTRLLVL.